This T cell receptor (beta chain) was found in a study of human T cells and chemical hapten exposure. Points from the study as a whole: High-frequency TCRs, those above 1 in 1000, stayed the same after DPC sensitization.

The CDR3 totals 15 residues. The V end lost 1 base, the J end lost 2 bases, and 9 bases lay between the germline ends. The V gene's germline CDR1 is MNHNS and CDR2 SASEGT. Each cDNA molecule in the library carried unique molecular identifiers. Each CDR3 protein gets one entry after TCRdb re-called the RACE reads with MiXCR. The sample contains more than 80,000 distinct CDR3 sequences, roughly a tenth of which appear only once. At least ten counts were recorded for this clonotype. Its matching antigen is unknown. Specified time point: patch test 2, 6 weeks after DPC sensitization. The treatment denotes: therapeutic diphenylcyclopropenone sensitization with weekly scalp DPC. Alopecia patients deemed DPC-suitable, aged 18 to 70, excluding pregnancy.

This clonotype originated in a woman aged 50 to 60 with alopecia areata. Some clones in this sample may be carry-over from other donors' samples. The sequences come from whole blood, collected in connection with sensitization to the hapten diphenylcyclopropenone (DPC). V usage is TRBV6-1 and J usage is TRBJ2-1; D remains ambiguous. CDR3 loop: CASSEGPSPYNEQFF. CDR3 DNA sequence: TGTGCCAGCAGTGAAGGTCCTTCCCCCTACAATGAGCAGTTCTTC.